Listed here is a single TCR beta chain. The target antigen is unknown. Germline assignment: CDR1 LNHDA and CDR2 SQIVND (reference sequence). Deletions cut 5 bases from V and 6 bases from J, with 16 bases between. The CDR3 is 14 amino acids. This specimen comes from a study of cytomegalovirus exposure and HLA in healthy donors. Overall study context: Findings of an earlier analysis included 110 million or so unique TCR beta sequences from 180 million or so T cells.

Whole-study results and caveats: Only CMV serostatus was available as immune exposure information.

The PCR ran on 60 Vbeta and 13 Jbeta primers. Profiling relied on immunoSEQ multiplex PCR, and the TCRdb table lists in-frame clones only, not all of them. The data contain tens of thousands of clones, approximately 70% of them singletons. V usage is TRBV19 and J usage is TRBJ1-1; D possibly corresponds to TRBD1 (5 bases). This TCR was sampled from a woman aged 45-65 years in good health and CMV-seropositive. What was sequenced was PBMCs. CDR3 region: CASSAFGQYSEAFF. The CDR3 DNA follows: TGTGCCAGTAGTGCCTTCGGACAATACTCTGAAGCTTTCTTT.